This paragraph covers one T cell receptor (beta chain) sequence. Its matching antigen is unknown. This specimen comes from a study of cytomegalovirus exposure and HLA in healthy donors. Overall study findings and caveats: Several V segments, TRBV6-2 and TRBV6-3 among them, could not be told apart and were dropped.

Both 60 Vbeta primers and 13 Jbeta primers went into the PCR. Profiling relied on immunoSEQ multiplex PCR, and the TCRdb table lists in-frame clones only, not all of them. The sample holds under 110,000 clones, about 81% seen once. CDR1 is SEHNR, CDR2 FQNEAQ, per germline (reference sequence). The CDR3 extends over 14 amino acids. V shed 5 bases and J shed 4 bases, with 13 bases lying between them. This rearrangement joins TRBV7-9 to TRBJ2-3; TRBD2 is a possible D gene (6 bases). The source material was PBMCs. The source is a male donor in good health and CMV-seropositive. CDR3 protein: CASSAPGVPDTQYF. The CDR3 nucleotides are TGTGCCAGCAGCGCGCCGGGGGTTCCAGATACGCAGTATTTT.